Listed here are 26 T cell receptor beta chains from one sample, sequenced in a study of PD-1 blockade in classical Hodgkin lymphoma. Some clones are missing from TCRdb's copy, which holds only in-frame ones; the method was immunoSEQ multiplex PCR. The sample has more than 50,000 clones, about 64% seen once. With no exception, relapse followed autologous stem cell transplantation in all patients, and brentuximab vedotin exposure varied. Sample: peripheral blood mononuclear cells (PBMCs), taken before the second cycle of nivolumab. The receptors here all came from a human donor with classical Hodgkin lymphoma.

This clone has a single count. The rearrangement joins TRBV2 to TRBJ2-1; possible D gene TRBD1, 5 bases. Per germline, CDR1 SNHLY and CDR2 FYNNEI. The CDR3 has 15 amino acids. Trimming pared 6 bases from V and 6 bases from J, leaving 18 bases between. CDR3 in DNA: TGTGCCAGCAGCGCGGACAATCTTTCGTTCAATGAGCAGTTCTTC. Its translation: CASSADNLSFNEQFF.

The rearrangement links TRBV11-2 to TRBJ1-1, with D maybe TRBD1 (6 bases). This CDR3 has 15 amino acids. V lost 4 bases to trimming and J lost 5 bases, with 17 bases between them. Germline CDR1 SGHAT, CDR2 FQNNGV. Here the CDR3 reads CASSWTPQGTTEAFF. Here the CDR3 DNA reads TGTGCCAGCAGCTGGACCCCGCAGGGGACAACTGAAGCTTTCTTT.

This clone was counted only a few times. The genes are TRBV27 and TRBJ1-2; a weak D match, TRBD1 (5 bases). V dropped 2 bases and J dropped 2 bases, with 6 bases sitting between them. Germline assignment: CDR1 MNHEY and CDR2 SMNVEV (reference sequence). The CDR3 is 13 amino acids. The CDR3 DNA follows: TGTGCCAGCAGTTTAGGGACGAACTATGGCTACACCTTC. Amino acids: CASSLGTNYGYTF.

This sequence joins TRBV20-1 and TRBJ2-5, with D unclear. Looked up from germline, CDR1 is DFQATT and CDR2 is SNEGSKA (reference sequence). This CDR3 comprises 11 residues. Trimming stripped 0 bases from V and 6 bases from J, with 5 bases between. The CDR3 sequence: CSARDQKTQYF. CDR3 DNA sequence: TGCAGTGCTAGAGATCAAAAGACCCAGTACTTC.

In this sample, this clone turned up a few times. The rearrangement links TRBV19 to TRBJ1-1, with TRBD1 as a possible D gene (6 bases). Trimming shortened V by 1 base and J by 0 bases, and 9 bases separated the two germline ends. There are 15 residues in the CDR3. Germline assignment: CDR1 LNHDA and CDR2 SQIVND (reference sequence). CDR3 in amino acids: CASSIGQAMNTEAFF. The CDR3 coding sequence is TGTGCCAGTAGTATAGGACAGGCGATGAACACTGAAGCTTTCTTT.

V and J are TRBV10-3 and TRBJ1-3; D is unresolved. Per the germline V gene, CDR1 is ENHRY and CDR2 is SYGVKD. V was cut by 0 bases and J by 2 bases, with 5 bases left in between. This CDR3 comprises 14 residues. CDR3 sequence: CAISESWPGNTIYF. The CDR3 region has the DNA TGTGCCATCAGTGAGTCCTGGCCTGGAAACACCATATATTTT.

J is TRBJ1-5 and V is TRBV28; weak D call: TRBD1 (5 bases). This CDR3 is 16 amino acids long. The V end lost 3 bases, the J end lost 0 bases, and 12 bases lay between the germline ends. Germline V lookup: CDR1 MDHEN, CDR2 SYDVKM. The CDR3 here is CASSFNEGVSNQPQHF. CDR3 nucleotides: TGTGCCAGCAGTTTTAACGAAGGGGTTAGCAATCAGCCCCAGCATTTT.

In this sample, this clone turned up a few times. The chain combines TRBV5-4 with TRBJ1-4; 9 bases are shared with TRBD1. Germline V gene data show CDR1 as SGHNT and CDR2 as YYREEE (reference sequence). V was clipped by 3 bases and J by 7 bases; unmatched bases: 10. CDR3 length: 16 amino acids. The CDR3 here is CASSSGQGLASEKLFF. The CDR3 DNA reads TGTGCCAGCAGCTCGGGACAGGGATTAGCAAGTGAAAAACTGTTTTTT.

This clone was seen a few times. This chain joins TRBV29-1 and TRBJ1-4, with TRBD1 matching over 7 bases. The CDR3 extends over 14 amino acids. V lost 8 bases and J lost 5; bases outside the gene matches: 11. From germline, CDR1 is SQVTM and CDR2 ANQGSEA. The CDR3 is CSYSLGTANEKLFF. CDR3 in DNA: TGCAGCTATTCCCTCGGGACAGCGAATGAAAAACTGTTTTTT.

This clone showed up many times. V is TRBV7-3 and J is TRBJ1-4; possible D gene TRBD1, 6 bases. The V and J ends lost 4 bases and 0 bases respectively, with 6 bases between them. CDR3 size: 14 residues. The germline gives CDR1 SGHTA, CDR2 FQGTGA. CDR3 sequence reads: CASSWTATNEKLFF. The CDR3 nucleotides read TGTGCCAGCAGCTGGACAGCAACTAATGAAAAACTGTTTTTT.

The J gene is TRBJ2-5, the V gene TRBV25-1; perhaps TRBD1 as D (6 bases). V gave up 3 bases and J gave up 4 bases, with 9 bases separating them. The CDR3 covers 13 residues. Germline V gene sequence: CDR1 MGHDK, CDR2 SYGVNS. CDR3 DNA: TGTGCCAGCAGTGAGTCCAGGGGAGAGACCCAGTACTTC. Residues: CASSESRGETQYF.

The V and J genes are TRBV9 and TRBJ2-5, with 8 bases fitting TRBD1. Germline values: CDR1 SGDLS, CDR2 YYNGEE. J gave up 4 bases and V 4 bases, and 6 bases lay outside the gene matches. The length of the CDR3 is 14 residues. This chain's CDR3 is CASSLTGGRETQYF. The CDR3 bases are TGTGCCAGCAGCCTCACAGGGGGTCGAGAGACCCAGTACTTC. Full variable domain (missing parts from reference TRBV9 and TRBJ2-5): DSGVTQTPKHLITATGQRVTLRCSPRSGDLSVYWYQQSLDQGLQFLIQYYNGEERAKGNILERFSAQQFPDLHSELNLSSLELGDSALYFCASSLTGGRETQYFGPGTRLLVL.

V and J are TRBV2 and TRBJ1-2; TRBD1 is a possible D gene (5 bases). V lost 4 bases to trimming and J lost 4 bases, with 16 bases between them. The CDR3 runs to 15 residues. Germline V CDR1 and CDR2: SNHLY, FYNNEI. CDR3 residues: CASSALITGLYGYTF. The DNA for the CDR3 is TGTGCCAGCAGTGCCCTTATAACAGGACTCTATGGCTACACCTTC.

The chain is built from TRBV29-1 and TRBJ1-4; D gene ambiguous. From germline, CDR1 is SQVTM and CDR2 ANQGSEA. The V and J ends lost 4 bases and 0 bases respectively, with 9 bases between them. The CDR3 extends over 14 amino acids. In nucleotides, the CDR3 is TGCAGCGTTGCCCCCCTTGCAACTAATGAAAAACTGTTTTTT. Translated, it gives CSVAPLATNEKLFF.

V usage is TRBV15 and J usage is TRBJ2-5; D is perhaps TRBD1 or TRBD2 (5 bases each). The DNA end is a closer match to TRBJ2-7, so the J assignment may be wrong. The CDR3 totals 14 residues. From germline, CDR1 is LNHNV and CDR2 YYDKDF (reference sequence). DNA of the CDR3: TGTGCCACCAGCATCCGGGACGGTACCTACGAGCAGTACTTC. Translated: CATSIRDGTYEQYF.

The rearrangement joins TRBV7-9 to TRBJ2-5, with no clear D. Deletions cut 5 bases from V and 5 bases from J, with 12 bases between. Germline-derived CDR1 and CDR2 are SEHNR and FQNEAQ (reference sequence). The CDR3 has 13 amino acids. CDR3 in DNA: TGTGCCAGCAGCCCGAGCCCCCGGGAGACCCAGTACTTC. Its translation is CASSPSPRETQYF.

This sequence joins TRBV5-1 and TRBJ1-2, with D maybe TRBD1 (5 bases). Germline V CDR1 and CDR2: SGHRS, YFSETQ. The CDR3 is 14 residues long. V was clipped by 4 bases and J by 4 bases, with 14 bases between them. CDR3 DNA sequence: TGCGCCAGCAGCCCGCTGGGGCAAACCTATGGCTACACCTTC. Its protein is CASSPLGQTYGYTF.

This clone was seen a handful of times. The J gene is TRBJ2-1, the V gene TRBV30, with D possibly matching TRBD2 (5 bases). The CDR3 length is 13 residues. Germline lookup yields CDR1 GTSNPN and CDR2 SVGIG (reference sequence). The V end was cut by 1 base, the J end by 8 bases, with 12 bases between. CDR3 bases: TGTGCCTGGAGTGCTCGAGGGCGGGATGAGCAGTTCTTC. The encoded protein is CAWSARGRDEQFF. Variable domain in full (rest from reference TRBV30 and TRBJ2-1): SQTIHQWPATLVQPVGSPLSLECTVEGTSNPNLYWYRQAAGRGLQLLFYSVGIGQISSEVPQNLSASRPQDRQFILSSKKLLLSDSGFYLCAWSARGRDEQFFGPGTRLTVL.

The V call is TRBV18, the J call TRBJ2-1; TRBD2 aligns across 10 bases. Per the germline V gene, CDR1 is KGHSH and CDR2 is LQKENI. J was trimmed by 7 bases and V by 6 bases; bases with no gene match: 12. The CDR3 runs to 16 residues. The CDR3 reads CASSSSGRGGGNEQFF. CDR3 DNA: TGTGCCAGCTCTTCTAGCGGGAGAGGAGGTGGAAATGAGCAGTTCTTC.

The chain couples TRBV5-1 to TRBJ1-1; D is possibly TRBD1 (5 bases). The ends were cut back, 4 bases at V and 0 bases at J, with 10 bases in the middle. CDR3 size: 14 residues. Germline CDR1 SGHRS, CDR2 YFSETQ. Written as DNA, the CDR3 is TGCGCCAGCAGCCTCGACAGAGTGAACACTGAAGCTTTCTTT. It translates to CASSLDRVNTEAFF.

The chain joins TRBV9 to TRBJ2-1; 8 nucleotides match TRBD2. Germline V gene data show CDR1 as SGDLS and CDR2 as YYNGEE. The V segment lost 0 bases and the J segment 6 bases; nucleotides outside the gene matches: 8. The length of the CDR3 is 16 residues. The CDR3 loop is CASSVGAAGGSNEQFF. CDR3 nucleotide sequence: TGTGCCAGCAGCGTAGGAGCGGCGGGAGGCTCCAATGAGCAGTTCTTC.

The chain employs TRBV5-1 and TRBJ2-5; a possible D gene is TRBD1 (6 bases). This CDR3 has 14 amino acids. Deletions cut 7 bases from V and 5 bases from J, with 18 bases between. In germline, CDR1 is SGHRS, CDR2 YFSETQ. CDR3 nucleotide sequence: TGCGCCAGCCAGAAAAACAGGGATCTGGAGACCCAGTACTTC. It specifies CASQKNRDLETQYF.

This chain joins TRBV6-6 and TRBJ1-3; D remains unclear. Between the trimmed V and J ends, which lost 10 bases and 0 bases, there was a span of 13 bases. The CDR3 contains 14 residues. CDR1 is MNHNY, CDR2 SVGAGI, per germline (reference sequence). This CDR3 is CATLEVVSGNTIYF. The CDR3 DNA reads TGTGCCACGTTGGAGGTCGTCTCTGGAAACACCATATATTTT.

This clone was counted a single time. Here the CDR3 DNA reads TGTGCCAGCAGCCGTGACAGGTTATACAATGAGCAGTTCTTC. This sequence encodes CASSRDRLYNEQFF. The rearrangement uses TRBV7-3 and TRBJ2-1, with a possible D match to TRBD1 (6 bases). Trimming removed 5 bases at V and 4 bases at J, with 12 bases between. This CDR3 is 14 amino acids long. Germline assignment: CDR1 SGHTA and CDR2 FQGTGA. The whole variable domain, filled in from reference TRBV7-3 and TRBJ2-1, reads GAGVSQTPSNKVTEKGKYVELRCDPISGHTALYWYRQSLGQGPEFLIYFQGTGAADDSGLPNDRFFAVRPEGSVSTLKIQRTERGDSAVYLCASSRDRLYNEQFFGPGTRLTVL.

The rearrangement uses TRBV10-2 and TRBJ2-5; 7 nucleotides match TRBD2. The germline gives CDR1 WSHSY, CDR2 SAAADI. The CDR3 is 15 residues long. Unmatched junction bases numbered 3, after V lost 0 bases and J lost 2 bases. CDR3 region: CASSESGAGQETQYF. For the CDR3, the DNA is TGCGCCAGCAGTGAGTCGGGAGCGGGGCAAGAGACCCAGTACTTC.

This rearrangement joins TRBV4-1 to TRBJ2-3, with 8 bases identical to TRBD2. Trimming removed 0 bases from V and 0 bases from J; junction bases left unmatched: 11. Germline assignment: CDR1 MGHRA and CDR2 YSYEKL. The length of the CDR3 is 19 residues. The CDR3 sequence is CASSQDGSGRGRSTDTQYF. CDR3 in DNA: TGCGCCAGCAGCCAAGATGGGAGCGGGAGAGGGAGAAGCACAGATACGCAGTATTTT.